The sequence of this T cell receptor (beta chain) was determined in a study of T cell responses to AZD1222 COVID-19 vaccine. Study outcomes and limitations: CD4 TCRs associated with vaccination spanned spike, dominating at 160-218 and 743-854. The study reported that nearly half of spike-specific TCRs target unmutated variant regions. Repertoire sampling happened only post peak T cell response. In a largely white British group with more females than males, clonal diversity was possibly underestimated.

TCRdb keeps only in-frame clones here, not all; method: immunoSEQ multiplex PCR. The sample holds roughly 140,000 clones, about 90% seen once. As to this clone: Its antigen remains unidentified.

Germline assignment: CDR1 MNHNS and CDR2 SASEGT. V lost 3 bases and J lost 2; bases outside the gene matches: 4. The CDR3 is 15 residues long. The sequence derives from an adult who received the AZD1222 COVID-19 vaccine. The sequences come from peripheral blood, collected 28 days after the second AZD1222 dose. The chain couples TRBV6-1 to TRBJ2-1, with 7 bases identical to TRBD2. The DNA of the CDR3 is TGTGCCAGCAGTGAGTCCGGGAGGCCCTACAATGAGCAGTTCTTC. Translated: CASSESGRPYNEQFF.